These 16 T cell receptor beta chains were all obtained from the same sample, sequenced in a study of response to subunit inactivated influenza vaccine. From the RT-PCR reads, TCRdb called clonotypes with MiXCR, one entry per CDR3 protein. Here the sample spans about 520,000 distinct CDR3 sequences, about a tenth being singletons. The sequences come from PBMCs from blood, collected 35 to 45 days after vaccination. These receptor sequences come from a man aged 50 or older who received an inactivated influenza vaccine.

This clonotype was counted only a few times. The chain carries TRBV27 and TRBJ1-5, with D uncertain. The CDR3 loop spans 14 amino acids. The germline V gene has CDR1 MNHEY and CDR2 SMNVEV (reference sequence). V lost 6 bases and J lost 1, with 10 bases in between. This CDR3 is CASRSGGSNQPQHF. CDR3 coding DNA: TGTGCCAGCAGGTCCGGTGGGAGCAATCAGCCCCAGCATTTT.

The chain employs TRBV7-6 and TRBJ1-1; D is ambiguous. The V end was cut by 1 base, the J end by 7 bases, with 10 bases between. Germline V gives CDR1 SGHVS, CDR2 FNYEAQ. The CDR3 runs 13 residues. The CDR3 sequence: CASSLGRLREAFF. In nucleotides, the CDR3 is TGTGCCAGCAGCTTAGGCAGGTTACGTGAAGCTTTCTTT.

The rearrangement links TRBV28 to TRBJ1-2; 7 bases are shared with TRBD1. The CDR3 covers 15 residues. Germline loops: CDR1 MDHEN, CDR2 SYDVKM. Germline trimming cut 3 bases from V and 1 base from J; bases unmatched to any gene: 5. CDR3 protein: CASSFDRDGNYGYTF. CDR3 DNA: TGTGCCAGCAGTTTTGACAGGGACGGTAACTATGGCTACACCTTC.

This clonotype has a handful of counts. In DNA form, the CDR3 reads TGTGCCAGCAGCCAAGGTTACAACGAGCAGTACTTC. Amino acids: CASSQGYNEQYF. This sequence joins TRBV4-2 and TRBJ2-7; D remains unclear. CDR3 size: 12 residues. V lost 1 base and J lost 5, with 6 bases in between. Germline CDR1 LGHNA, CDR2 YNFKEQ.

This clonotype showed up just a few times. V and J are TRBV6-2 or TRBV6-3 and TRBJ2-7; weak D call: TRBD2 (6 bases). Per germline, CDR1 MNHEY and CDR2 SVGEGT. The CDR3 runs to 13 residues. Between the trimmed V and J ends, which lost 6 bases and 4 bases, there was a span of 13 bases. This CDR3 is CASRDLRGYEQYF. The DNA of the CDR3 is TGTGCCAGCAGGGACCTTCGGGGGTACGAGCAGTACTTC.

Ten or more counts support this clonotype. V is TRBV4-2 and J is TRBJ2-5; TRBD2 agrees at 7 bases. This CDR3 comprises 15 residues. V lost 0 bases to trimming and J lost 5 bases; unmatched junction nucleotides: 6. Per the germline V gene, CDR1 is LGHNA and CDR2 is YNFKEQ. CDR3 sequence (DNA): TGTGCCAGCAGCCAAGATCTAGCGGAGGGCGAGACCCAGTACTTC. It translates to CASSQDLAEGETQYF.

This clonotype has at least ten counts. This rearrangement joins TRBV4-3 to TRBJ2-4; D possibly matches TRBD1 or TRBD2 (5 bases each). The CDR3 runs to 13 residues. V shed 3 bases and J shed 9 bases, with 12 bases lying between them. The germline CDR1 and CDR2 sequences are LGHNA and YSLEER. The CDR3 here is CASSQSRDGIQYF. DNA for the CDR3: TGCGCCAGCAGCCAGTCCCGGGACGGCATTCAGTACTTC.

This clonotype was counted many times. The chain recombines TRBV10-1 with TRBJ2-3; tentatively, D is TRBD2 (5 bases). The CDR3 runs 13 residues. CDR1 and CDR2 (germline): WNHNN, SYGVQD (reference sequence). Trimming removed 5 bases at V and 1 base at J, with 7 bases between. The CDR3 region is CASSPLGTDTQYF. CDR3 sequence (DNA): TGCGCCAGCAGTCCACTAGGCACAGATACGCAGTATTTT.

The chain recombines TRBV3-1 with TRBJ1-3, with 7 nucleotides matching TRBD1. Germline lookup yields CDR1 LGHDT and CDR2 YNNKEL (reference sequence). With V trimmed by 5 bases and J by 2 bases, 12 bases remained unmatched. This CDR3 spans 17 amino acids. The CDR3 sequence: CASSTIWDSLPGNTIYF. The CDR3 region has the DNA TGTGCCAGCAGCACTATTTGGGACAGTCTCCCTGGAAACACCATATATTTT.

The gene calls are TRBV7-2 and TRBJ2-2; D might be TRBD1 or TRBD2, each matching 5 bases. CDR1 is SGHTA, CDR2 FQGNSA, per germline. Between the trimmed V and J ends, which lost 6 bases and 4 bases, there was a span of 9 bases. The CDR3 loop spans 13 amino acids. DNA for the CDR3: TGTGCCAGCAGTAAAGGGACCACCGGGGAGCTGTTTTTT. It is translated as CASSKGTTGELFF.

This clonotype was counted between two and nine times. This chain uses TRBV7-2 with TRBJ1-1; no clear D gene. This CDR3 comprises 13 residues. The V end lost 6 bases, the J end lost 3 bases, and 11 bases lay between the germline ends. Germline-derived CDR1 and CDR2 are SGHTA and FQGNSA. The CDR3 coding sequence is TGTGCCAGCAGGAGAAGTAGGGACACTGAAGCTTTCTTT. Translation gives CASRRSRDTEAFF.

V gene TRBV3-1 combines with J gene TRBJ1-3; D remains unclear. This CDR3 has 16 amino acids. The V gene's germline CDR1 is LGHDT and CDR2 YNNKEL (reference sequence). V gave up 0 bases and J gave up 2 bases, with 11 bases separating them. The CDR3 nucleotides read TGTGCCAGCAGCCAAGATAATAGGATGACTGGAAACACCATATATTTT. Protein sequence: CASSQDNRMTGNTIYF.

This clonotype has more than one count but fewer than ten. The gene calls are TRBV12-3 or TRBV12-4 and TRBJ2-7, with 12 nucleotides matching TRBD2. V dropped 3 bases and J dropped 2; count of bases not matched to a gene: 5. This CDR3 comprises 16 residues. Here the CDR3 reads CASSFYASGGAYEQYF. The CDR3 DNA follows: TGTGCCAGCAGTTTTTATGCTAGCGGGGGGGCCTACGAGCAGTACTTC.

This clonotype was recorded a few times. This chain joins TRBV9 and TRBJ2-2; D is uncertain. Trimming removed 3 bases at V and 5 bases at J, with 11 bases between. Germline V gene lookup returns CDR1 SGDLS and CDR2 YYNGEE. CDR3 length: 14 amino acids. This chain's CDR3 is CASSAPRLTGELFF. The CDR3 bases are TGTGCCAGCAGCGCCCCTCGCCTAACCGGGGAGCTGTTTTTT.

This clonotype occurred a few times. V is TRBV12-3 or TRBV12-4 and J is TRBJ1-5; D ambiguous. Trimming removed 6 bases from V and 1 base from J, with 10 bases in between. This CDR3 has 14 amino acids. The CDR3 nucleotides read TGTGCCAGCAGCCGAGTATTGAGCAATCAGCCCCAGCATTTT. Encoded protein: CASSRVLSNQPQHF.

This clonotype was seen a few times. This rearrangement joins TRBV12-3 or TRBV12-4 to TRBJ1-2; D remains unclear. This CDR3 is 14 amino acids long. V was shortened by 1 base and J by 0 bases, with 6 bases between the two germline ends. Here the CDR3 reads CASSLGKTNYGYTF. In DNA form, the CDR3 reads TGTGCCAGCAGTTTAGGGAAAACTAACTATGGCTACACCTTC.